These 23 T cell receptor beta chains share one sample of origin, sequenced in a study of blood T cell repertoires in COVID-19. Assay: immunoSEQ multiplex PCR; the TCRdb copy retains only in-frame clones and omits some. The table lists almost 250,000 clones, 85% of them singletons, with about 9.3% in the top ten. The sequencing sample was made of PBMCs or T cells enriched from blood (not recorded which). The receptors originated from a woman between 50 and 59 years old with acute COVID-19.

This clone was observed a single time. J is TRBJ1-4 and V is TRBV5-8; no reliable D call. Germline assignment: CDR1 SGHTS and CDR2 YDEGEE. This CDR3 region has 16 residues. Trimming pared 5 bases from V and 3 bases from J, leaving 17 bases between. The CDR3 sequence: CASSPDGRVANEKLFF. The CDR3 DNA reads TGTGCCAGCAGTCCCGACGGGAGGGTGGCTAATGAAAAACTGTTTTTT.

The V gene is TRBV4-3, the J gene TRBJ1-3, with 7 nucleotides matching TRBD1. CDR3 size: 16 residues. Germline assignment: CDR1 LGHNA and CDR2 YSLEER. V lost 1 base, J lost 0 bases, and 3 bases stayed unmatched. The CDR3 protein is CASSQGDRASGNTIYF. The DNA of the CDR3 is TGCGCCAGCAGCCAAGGAGACAGGGCCTCTGGAAACACCATATATTTT.

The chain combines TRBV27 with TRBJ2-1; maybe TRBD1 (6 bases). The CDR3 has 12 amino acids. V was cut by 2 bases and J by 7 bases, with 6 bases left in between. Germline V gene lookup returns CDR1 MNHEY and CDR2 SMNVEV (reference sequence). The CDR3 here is CASSLQGNEQFF. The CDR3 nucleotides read TGTGCCAGCAGTTTACAGGGGAATGAGCAGTTCTTC.

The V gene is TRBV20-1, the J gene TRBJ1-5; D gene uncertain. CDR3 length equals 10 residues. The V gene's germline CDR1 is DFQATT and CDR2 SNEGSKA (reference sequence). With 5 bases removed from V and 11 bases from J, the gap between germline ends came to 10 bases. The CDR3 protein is CSAFNRSQHF. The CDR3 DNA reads TGCAGTGCTTTCAACCGGTCCCAGCATTTT.

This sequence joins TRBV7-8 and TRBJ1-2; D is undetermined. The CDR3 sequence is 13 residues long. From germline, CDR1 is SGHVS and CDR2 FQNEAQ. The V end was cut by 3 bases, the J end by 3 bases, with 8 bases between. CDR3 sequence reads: CASSFYEHYGYTF. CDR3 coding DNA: TGTGCCAGCAGCTTCTACGAACACTATGGCTACACCTTC.

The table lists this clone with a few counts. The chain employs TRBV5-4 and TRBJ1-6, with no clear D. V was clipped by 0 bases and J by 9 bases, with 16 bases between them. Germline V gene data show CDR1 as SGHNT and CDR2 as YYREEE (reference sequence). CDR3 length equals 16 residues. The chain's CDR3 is CASSLASDGGSSPLHF. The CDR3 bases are TGTGCCAGCAGCTTGGCCTCCGACGGAGGGAGTTCACCCCTCCACTTT. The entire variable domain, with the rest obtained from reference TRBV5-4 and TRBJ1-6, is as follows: ETGVTQSPTHLIKTRGQQVTLRCSSQSGHNTVSWYQQALGQGPQFIFQYYREEENGRGNFPPRFSGLQFPNYSSELNVNALELDDSALYLCASSLASDGGSSPLHFGNGTRLTVT.

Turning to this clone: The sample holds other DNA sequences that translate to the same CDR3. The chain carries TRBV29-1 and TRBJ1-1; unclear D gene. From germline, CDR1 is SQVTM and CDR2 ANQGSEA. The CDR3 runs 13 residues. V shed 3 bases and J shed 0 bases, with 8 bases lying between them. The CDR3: CSVEVQMNTEAFF. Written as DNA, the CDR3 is TGCAGCGTTGAGGTACAAATGAACACTGAAGCTTTCTTT.

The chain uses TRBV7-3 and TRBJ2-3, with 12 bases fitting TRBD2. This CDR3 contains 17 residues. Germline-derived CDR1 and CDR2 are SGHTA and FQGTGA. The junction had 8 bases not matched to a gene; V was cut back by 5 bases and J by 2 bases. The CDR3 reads CASSPGLAGSYTDTQYF. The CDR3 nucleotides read TGTGCCAGCAGCCCCGGACTAGCGGGGAGTTACACAGATACGCAGTATTTT. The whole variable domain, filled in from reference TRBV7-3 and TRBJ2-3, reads GAGVSQTPSNKVTEKGKYVELRCDPISGHTALYWYRQSLGQGPEFLIYFQGTGAADDSGLPNDRFFAVRPEGSVSTLKIQRTERGDSAVYLCASSPGLAGSYTDTQYFGPGTRLTVL.

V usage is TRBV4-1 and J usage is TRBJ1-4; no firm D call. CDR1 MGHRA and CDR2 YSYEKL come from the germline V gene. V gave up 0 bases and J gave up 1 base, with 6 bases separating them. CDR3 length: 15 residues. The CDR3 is CASSQESLTNEKLFF. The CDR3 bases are TGCGCCAGCAGCCAAGAGTCATTAACTAATGAAAAACTGTTTTTT.

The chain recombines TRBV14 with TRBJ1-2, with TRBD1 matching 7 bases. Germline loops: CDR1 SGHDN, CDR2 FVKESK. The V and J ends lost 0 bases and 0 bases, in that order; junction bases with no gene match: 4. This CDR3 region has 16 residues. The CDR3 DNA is TGTGCCAGCAGCCAAGACTGGGACAGCTCTAACTATGGCTACACCTTC. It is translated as CASSQDWDSSNYGYTF.

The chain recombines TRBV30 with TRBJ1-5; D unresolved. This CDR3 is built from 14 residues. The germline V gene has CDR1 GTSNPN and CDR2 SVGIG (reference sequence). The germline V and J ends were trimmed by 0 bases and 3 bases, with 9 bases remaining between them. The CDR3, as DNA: TGTGCCTGGAGTGTAGTACAGCTCAATCAGCCCCAGCATTTT. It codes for CAWSVVQLNQPQHF. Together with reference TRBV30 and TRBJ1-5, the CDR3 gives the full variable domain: SQTIHQWPATLVQPVGSPLSLECTVEGTSNPNLYWYRQAAGRGLQLLFYSVGIGQISSEVPQNLSASRPQDRQFILSSKKLLLSDSGFYLCAWSVVQLNQPQHFGDGTRLSIL.

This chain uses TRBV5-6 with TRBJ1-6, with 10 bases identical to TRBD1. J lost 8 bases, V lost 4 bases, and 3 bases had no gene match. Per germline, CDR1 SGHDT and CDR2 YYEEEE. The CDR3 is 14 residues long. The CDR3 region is CASSPTGGHSPLHF. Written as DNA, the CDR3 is TGTGCCAGCAGCCCGACAGGGGGCCATTCACCCCTCCACTTT.

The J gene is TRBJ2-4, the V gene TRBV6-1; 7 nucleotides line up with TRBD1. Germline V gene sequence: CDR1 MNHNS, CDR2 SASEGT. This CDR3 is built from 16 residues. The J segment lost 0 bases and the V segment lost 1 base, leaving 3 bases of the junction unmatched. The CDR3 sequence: CASSEEGAIAKNIQYF. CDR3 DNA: TGTGCCAGCAGTGAAGAGGGGGCCATAGCCAAAAACATTCAGTACTTC.

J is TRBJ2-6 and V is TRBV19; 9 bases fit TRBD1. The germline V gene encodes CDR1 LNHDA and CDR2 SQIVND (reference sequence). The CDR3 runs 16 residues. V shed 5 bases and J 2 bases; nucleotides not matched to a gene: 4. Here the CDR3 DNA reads TGTGCCAGTAGTCGCACAGGGGGCGCTGGGGCCAACGTCCTGACTTTC. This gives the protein CASSRTGGAGANVLTF. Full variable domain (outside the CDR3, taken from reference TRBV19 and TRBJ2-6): DGGITQSPKYLFRKEGQNVTLSCEQNLNHDAMYWYRQDPGQGLRLIYYSQIVNDFQKGDIAEGYSVSREKKESFPLTVTSAQKNPTAFYLCASSRTGGAGANVLTFGAGSRLTVL.

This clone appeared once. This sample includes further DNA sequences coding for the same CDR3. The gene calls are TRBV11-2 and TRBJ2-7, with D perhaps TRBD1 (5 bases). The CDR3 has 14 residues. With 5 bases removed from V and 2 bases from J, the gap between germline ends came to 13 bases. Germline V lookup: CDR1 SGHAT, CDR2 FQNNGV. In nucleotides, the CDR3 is TGTGCCAGCAGCCCTGGAGTAGGGGCCTACGAGCAGTACTTC. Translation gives CASSPGVGAYEQYF. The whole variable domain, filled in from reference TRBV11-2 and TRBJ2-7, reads EAGVAQSPRYKIIEKRQSVAFWCNPISGHATLYWYQQILGQGPKLLIQFQNNGVVDDSQLPKDRFSAERLKGVDSTLKIQPAKLEDSAVYLCASSPGVGAYEQYFGPGTRLTVT.

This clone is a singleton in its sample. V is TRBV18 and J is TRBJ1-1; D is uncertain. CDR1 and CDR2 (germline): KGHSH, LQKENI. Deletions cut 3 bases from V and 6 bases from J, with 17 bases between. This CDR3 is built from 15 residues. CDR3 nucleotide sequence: TGTGCCAGCTCACCCCTCCCGGGAGGAGTCCCTGAAGCTTTCTTT. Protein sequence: CASSPLPGGVPEAFF.

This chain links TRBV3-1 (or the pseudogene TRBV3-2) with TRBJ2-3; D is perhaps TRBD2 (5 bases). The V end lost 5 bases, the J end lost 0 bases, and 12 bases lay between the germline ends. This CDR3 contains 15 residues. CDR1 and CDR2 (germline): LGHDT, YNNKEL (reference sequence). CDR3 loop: CASSDPGVSTDTQYF. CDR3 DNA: TGTGCCAGCAGCGACCCCGGGGTGAGCACAGATACGCAGTATTTT.

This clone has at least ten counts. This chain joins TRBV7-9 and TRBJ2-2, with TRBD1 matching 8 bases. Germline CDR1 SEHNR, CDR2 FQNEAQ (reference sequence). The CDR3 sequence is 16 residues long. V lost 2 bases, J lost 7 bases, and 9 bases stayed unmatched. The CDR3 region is CASSLSPDRVHGELFF. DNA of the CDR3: TGTGCCAGCAGCTTAAGTCCGGACAGGGTTCACGGGGAGCTGTTTTTT.

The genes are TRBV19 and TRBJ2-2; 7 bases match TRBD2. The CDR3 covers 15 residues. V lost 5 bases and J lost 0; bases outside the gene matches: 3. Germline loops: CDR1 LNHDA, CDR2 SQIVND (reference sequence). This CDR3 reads CASSPRGANTGELFF. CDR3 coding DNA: TGTGCCAGTAGTCCCCGGGGGGCGAACACCGGGGAGCTGTTTTTT.

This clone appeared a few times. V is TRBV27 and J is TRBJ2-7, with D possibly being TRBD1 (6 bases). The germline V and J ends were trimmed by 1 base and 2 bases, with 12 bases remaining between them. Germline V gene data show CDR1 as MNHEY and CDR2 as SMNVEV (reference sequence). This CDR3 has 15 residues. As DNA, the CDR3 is TGTGCCAGCAGTTTATATCTCGGGACACCCTACGAGCAGTACTTC. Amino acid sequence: CASSLYLGTPYEQYF.

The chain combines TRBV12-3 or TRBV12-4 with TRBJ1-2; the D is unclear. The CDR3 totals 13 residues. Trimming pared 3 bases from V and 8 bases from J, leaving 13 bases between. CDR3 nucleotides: TGTGCCAGCAGTTTCGGTCTGGTGGAGGGCTACACCTTC. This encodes CASSFGLVEGYTF.

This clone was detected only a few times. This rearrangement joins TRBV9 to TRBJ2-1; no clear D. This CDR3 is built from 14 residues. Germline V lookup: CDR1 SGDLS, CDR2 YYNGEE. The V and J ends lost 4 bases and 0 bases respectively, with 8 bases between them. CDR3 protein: CASSPIGSYNEQFF. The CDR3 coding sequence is TGTGCCAGCAGCCCAATCGGCTCCTACAATGAGCAGTTCTTC. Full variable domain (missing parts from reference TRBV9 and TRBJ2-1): DSGVTQTPKHLITATGQRVTLRCSPRSGDLSVYWYQQSLDQGLQFLIQYYNGEERAKGNILERFSAQQFPDLHSELNLSSLELGDSALYFCASSPIGSYNEQFFGPGTRLTVL.

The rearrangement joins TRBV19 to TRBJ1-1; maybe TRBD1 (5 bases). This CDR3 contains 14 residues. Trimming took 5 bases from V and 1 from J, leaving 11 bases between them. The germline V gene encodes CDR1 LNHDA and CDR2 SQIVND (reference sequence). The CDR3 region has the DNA TGTGCCAGTAGTCCTTTACAGGAGAACACTGAAGCTTTCTTT. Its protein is CASSPLQENTEAFF. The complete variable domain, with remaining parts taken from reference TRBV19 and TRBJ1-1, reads DGGITQSPKYLFRKEGQNVTLSCEQNLNHDAMYWYRQDPGQGLRLIYYSQIVNDFQKGDIAEGYSVSREKKESFPLTVTSAQKNPTAFYLCASSPLQENTEAFFGQGTRLTVV.